The T cell receptor beta chain described here comes from a study of blood T cell repertoires in COVID-19. The overall study: The samples span acute and convalescent COVID-19 from the United States, Italy and Spain. The analysed material was cDNA or gDNA that came from T cells, B-cell-depleted T cells, or PBMCs.

As originally analysed: Nucleated cell number was recorded as an estimate derived from reference gene primer amplification. Profiled with immunoSEQ multiplex PCR; TCRdb holds only in-frame clones, not every one. The V and J calls and clone size are taken from that table; D and trimming were inferred from the DNA. The sample lists 150,000 to 200,000 clones; around 83% were seen once. The V and J ends lost 7 bases and 4 bases respectively, with 10 bases between them. CDR1 is MNHEY and CDR2 is SVGAGI in the germline V gene. The CDR3 has 12 residues. The V and J genes are TRBV6-5 and TRBJ1-2, with no clear D. What was sequenced was peripheral blood. This TCR came from a woman between 65 and 79 years old who had recovered from COVID-19. The CDR3 is CASTPSFYGYTF. The CDR3 DNA follows: TGTGCCAGCACTCCGAGTTTCTATGGCTACACCTTC.